This T cell receptor beta chain was captured in a study of cytomegalovirus exposure and HLA in healthy donors. Whole-study results and caveats: A few CMV-associated chains were confirmed in vitro to be specific for CMV antigens.

The germline gives CDR1 SGHVS, CDR2 FNYEAQ. V dropped 3 bases and J dropped 6 bases, with 15 bases sitting between them. The CDR3 runs to 14 residues. Remarks on this clone: Its antigen is currently unknown.

Amplification used 60 Vbeta primers and 13 Jbeta primers. The assay was immunoSEQ multiplex PCR, and TCRdb's table has in-frame clones only and misses some. The table records about 140,000 clones, around 76% of them present only once. Sequencing input: PBMCs. The TCR comes from a male donor in good health and CMV-seronegative. The chain is built from TRBV7-6 and TRBJ2-7; D not certain. The CDR3 DNA reads as TGTGCCAGCAGCTTGGGCAGTTATCTTGGCGAGCAGTACTTC. Encoded protein: CASSLGSYLGEQYF.